This T cell receptor beta chain was obtained from a study of T cell repertoires in cytomegalovirus infection. Study summary: Indications of both CMV infection and matching HLA type were provided by public TCR beta signatures. Study results and caveats: Dominating the ex vivo response were HLA-C-restricted CMV-specific TCR beta clonotypes. Summed public TCR beta family frequency identified CMV carriers bearing the relevant HLA.

TCRdb ran MiXCR on the reads and lists one entry per CDR3 protein. The table lists about 260,000 distinct CDR3 sequences, 12% to 15% of them singletons. This clonotype came up once. Its antigen is not identified. The V gene end was trimmed by 7 bases and the J gene end by 4 bases; junction bases not matched to a gene: 10. This CDR3 has 15 amino acids. Germline V gives CDR1 LNHDA, CDR2 SQIVND (reference sequence). The TCR was taken from a human donor in good health (CMV status not recorded). Some clones in this sample may be carry-over from other donors' samples. V is TRBV19 and J is TRBJ1-2; TRBD1 matches at 9 bases. The specimen was PBMCs. CDR3 DNA: TGTGCCAGTACCCTAGCGGGACAGGGAGGCTATGGCTACACCTTC. It encodes CASTLAGQGGYGYTF.